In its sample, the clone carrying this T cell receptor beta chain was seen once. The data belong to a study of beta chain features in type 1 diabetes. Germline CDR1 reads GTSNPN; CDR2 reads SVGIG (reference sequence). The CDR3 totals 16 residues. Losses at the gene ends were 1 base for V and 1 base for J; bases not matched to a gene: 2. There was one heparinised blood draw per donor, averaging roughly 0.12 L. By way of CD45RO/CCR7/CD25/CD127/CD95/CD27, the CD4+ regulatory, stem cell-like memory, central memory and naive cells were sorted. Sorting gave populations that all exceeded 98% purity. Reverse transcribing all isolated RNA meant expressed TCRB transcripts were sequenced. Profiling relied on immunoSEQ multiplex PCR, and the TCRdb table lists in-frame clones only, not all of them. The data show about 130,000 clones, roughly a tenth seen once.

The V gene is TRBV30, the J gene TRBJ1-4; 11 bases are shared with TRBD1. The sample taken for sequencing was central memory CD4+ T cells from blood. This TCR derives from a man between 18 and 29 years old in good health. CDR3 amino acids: CAWSGGQGGTNEKLFF. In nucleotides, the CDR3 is TGTGCCTGGAGTGGGGGACAGGGGGGAACTAATGAAAAACTGTTTTTT.